This TCR beta chain comes out of a study of neurological immune-mediated disorders. Overall study results and limits: Private repertoires in all groups were suggested, as expanded clones shared no CDR3 amino acid sequences across subjects.

The cDNA came from 5'RACE with 10-nucleotide random UMIs. Using its own MiXCR run on the 5' RACE reads, TCRdb lists one record per CDR3 protein. The sample lists some 95,000 distinct CDR3 sequences, 3.5% to 4% occurring once. The V and J ends lost 6 bases and 4 bases respectively, with 18 bases between them. The CDR3 runs to 15 residues. In this sample, this clonotype turned up many times. Its specificity is unknown. The source is a young woman with multiple sclerosis. Sequencing input: PBMCs. This chain connects TRBV12-3 or TRBV12-4 to TRBJ1-1; no definite D call. The CDR3, as DNA: TGTGCCAGCAGCGGAAGGGTCTTCAAGGGCACTGAAGCTTTCTTT. Translation: CASSGRVFKGTEAFF.